The rows below give T cell receptor beta chains drawn from one sample of a study of blood T cell repertoires in COVID-19. Clones were read by immunoSEQ multiplex PCR, and TCRdb kept only the in-frame ones, dropping some. The sample holds about 430,000 clones, more than 80% seen once. The sequencing sample was made of PBMCs or T cells enriched from blood (not recorded which). The receptors here all came from a man aged 25-45 years who had recovered from COVID-19. Each CDR3 is given with its conserved first and last residue. D genes are given only for firm matches.

D gene	V gene	J gene	CDR3 protein
TRBD1	TRBV10-3	TRBJ1-3	CAISGQGTGNTIYF
TRBD1	TRBV5-1	TRBJ2-7	CASRLGQGVGEQYF
TRBD2	TRBV19	TRBJ2-2	CASRRSGMRAGTGELFF
NA	TRBV7-9	TRBJ2-1	CASSLLRGLASDEQFF
NA	TRBV28	TRBJ1-2	CASSSPQPGSYGYTF
NA	TRBV11-2	TRBJ2-3	CASSLVETTDTQYF
TRBD1	TRBV18	TRBJ2-6	CASSPRDSILGANVLTF
NA	TRBV3-1/TRBV3-2	TRBJ1-6	CASSQRTENSPLHF
TRBD1	TRBV11-2	TRBJ2-7	CASSPGDRGIHEQYF
TRBD2	TRBV14	TRBJ2-7	CASSQDTTSGSLLEQYF
NA	TRBV6-5	TRBJ2-1	CASSYSVVGGIEQFF
NA	TRBV6-5	TRBJ1-4	CASSQGPFNEKLFF
NA	TRBV19	TRBJ1-5	CASSITGGNQPQHF
NA	TRBV12-5	TRBJ1-5	CASGFWLNSNQPQHF
TRBD1	TRBV7-8	TRBJ2-2	CASSPGTGYSGELFF
NA	TRBV27	TRBJ2-1	CASSFFVAGPSNEQFF
TRBD1	TRBV18	TRBJ2-7	CASSEQGAQGEQYF
NA	TRBV5-1	TRBJ2-3	CASRVQVSTDTQYF
TRBD2	TRBV15	TRBJ2-5	CATRPGLAGVFYETQYF
NA	TRBV18	TRBJ1-5	CASSPPGSGGNQPQHF
NA	TRBV7-6	TRBJ2-1	CASSLAFTTEAEQFF
NA	TRBV10-3	TRBJ2-6	CAIRREPGANVLTF
NA	TRBV6-5	TRBJ1-5	CASSRTVNQPQHF
NA	TRBV4-1	TRBJ2-5	CASSPGIKETQYF
TRBD1	TRBV28	TRBJ1-1	CASSLTQTGIGAFF